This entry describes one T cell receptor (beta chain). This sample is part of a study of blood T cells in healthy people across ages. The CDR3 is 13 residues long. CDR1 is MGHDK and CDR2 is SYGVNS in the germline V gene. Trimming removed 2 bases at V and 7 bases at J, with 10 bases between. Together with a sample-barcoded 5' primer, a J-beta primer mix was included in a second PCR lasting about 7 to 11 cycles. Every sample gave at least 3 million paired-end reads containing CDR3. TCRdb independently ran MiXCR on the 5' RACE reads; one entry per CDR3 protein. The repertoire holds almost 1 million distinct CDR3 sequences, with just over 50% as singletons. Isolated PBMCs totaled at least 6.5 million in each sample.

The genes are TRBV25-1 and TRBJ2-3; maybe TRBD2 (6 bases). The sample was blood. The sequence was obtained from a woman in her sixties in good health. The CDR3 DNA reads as TGTGCCAGCAGTGAAGGAACTAGCTATACGCAGTATTTT. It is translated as CASSEGTSYTQYF.